This TCR beta chain was profiled in a study of shared clonotypes between healthy human individuals. Study conclusions and caveats: Blood alone was sampled, and tissue repertoires likely differ. An effect of sequencing depth on clonotype sharing among donors was expected.

Naive-designated CD8 cells lacked CD45RO, were positively enriched for CCR7, and omitted terminally differentiated effector memory CD45RA+ cells. Concerning this clone: The antigen remains unidentified.

Libraries were prepared by immunoSEQ multiplex PCR; TCRdb keeps only in-frame clonotypes and omits some of them. The table records about 610,000 clones, approximately 96% of them present only once. The V and J ends lost 3 bases and 4 bases, in that order; junction bases with no gene match: 4. The CDR3 covers 14 residues. Germline CDR1 WSHSY, CDR2 SAAADI. V gene TRBV10-2 combines with J gene TRBJ2-7; 9 bases are shared with TRBD2. The sequence was obtained from a woman in her twenties or thirties in good health. Sequences were obtained from naive CD8+ T cells sorted from blood. CDR3 nucleotide sequence: TGCGCCAGCAGTGACCCTAGCGGGAAGTACGAGCAGTACTTC. Translating it yields CASSDPSGKYEQYF.